The sequence of this T cell receptor beta chain was determined in a study of blood T cell repertoires in COVID-19 (dated by TCRdb to about 2020). Some background on the complete study: Samples from collaborators originated in the United States, Italy and Spain and spanned both the acute and convalescent phases of COVID-19. The material from the prospective study consisted of cDNA or gDNA derived from T cells, B-cell-depleted T cells, or PBMCs. Deeply sampled blood TCRbeta repertoires from subjects exposed to, actively infected with, or recovered from COVID-19 were included in the dataset. The repertoires were released in a freely available public database meant as a resource for research on the immune response to SARS-CoV-2. Samples were obtained from the ongoing ImmuneRACE study (first 160 participants) and from roughly 1,300 subjects provided by 6 global collaborators. Nearly every sample came with metadata listing a de-identified subject ID, COVID-19 status, age in years and sex. HLA class I and class II types, where available, came from metadata supplied by the sample provider rather than from assay-based typing. Study-wide conclusions, independent of this receptor: The quantity of clinical and demographic metadata differed by source and by participant and was supplied without curation.

To note about this clone: No antigen is known for it. No base quality information exists; no much larger clone differs at one position.

TCRbeta CDR3 regions were amplified from genomic DNA by means of the immunoSEQ Assay, a bias-controlled multiplex PCR. The authors processed their data as follows. The number of nucleated cells in each sample was estimated from the amplification of reference gene primers within the assay. To quantify the absolute abundance of each unique TCRbeta CDR3 rearrangement, sequence reads were collapsed and filtered. Productive Simpson clonality was computed per sample as the square root of Simpson's diversity index over productive rearrangements. TCRdb took over this immuneACCESS table, retaining in-frame rearrangements with V and J assigned. Such tables are incomplete; in checked studies, under half of the missing clones stem from an unresolved V gene, and the remainder is unexplained. V, J and clone size derive from that table, while D and trimming were established from the DNA sequence. Here the sample has approximately 470,000 clones; approximately 83% occur a single time. 3% to 4% of the sample goes to the ten largest clones.

Whole blood was collected in K2EDTA tubes by collaborating institutions according to the institutions' own protocols. For TCRbeta analysis, collaborators shipped samples in one of three forms: frozen whole blood, isolated PBMCs, or DNA extracted from either of those sample types. Trimming costs V 3 bases and J 2 bases, and their ends lie 15 bases apart. CDR1 and CDR2 (KGHDR, SFDVKD) derive from the germline V gene. The CDR3 sequence holds 16 residues, the cysteine and phenylalanine included. The retained sequence is limited to the CDR3, 48 bases, with the frame set at the first base. This receptor was taken from a human donor in a cohort sampled during active COVID-19. The chain uses TRBV24-1 and TRBJ2-5; TRBD1 could be the D gene, as 6 bases match. Sequenced sample: peripheral blood. CDR3 reads: CATSDRSGVGQETQYF. Here is the DNA: TGTGCCACCAGTGATCGCTCAGGGGTGGGACAAGAGACCCAGTACTTC.